This T cell receptor (beta chain) was sequenced in a study of CD8 T cells in ankylosing spondylitis. Study conclusions and caveats: Seemingly characteristic of ankylosing spondylitis blood was a TCR beta motif consisting of 7 or 8 highly homologous variants. A CD8+ phenotype characterized the disease-linked clones, which were relatively rare in peripheral blood.

Library preparation for TCR beta used quantitative 5'-RACE with molecular barcodes. MiXCR, applied by TCRdb to the 5' RACE reads, yields one record per CDR3 protein. The repertoire includes roughly 250,000 distinct CDR3 sequences, roughly a tenth of them detected once, and about 2.5% sits in the top ten. Per germline, CDR1 MNHEY and CDR2 SMNVEV (reference sequence). The CDR3 is made up of 15 amino acids. V was cut by 3 bases and J by 1 base, with 13 bases left in between. Points on this clonotype: What it binds is not known.

The clonotype was recovered from a male donor with ankylosing spondylitis or in good health (not recorded which). This chain joins TRBV27 and TRBJ2-7, with a possible D match to TRBD1 (6 bases). The sequencing sample was made of blood, either unsorted or a sorted T cell fraction (not recorded which). This CDR3 is CASSFSDRLSYEQYF. CDR3 bases: TGTGCCAGCAGTTTTTCGGACAGACTATCCTACGAGCAGTACTTC.